The present T cell receptor (beta chain) was sequenced within a study of blood T cell repertoires in COVID-19. About the research overall: The United States, Italy and Spain supplied acute and convalescent COVID-19 samples. PBMCs, B-cell-depleted T cells, or T cells provided the cDNA or gDNA that made up the material.

The CDR3 is 14 residues long. Original processing methods: Cell counts per sample came from amplifying reference gene primers. Produced via immunoSEQ multiplex PCR; TCRdb's table is partial and in-frame only. V and J calls and clone size come straight from that table; D and trimming were deduced from the DNA. The sample gives fewer than 250,000 clones, 84% of which show up once; less than 4.5% is in the top ten. This chain links TRBV21-1 with TRBJ2-7; the table calls TRBD2, which could not be checked here. TRBV21-1 is a known pseudogene. The origin of this receptor is a man aged 50-59 years with acute or convalescent COVID-19. Sequenced material: peripheral blood. CDR3 in DNA: TGTGCCAGCAGCCAGATGGGAGCGGGCTACGAGCAGTACTTC. As protein: CASSQMGAGYEQYF.